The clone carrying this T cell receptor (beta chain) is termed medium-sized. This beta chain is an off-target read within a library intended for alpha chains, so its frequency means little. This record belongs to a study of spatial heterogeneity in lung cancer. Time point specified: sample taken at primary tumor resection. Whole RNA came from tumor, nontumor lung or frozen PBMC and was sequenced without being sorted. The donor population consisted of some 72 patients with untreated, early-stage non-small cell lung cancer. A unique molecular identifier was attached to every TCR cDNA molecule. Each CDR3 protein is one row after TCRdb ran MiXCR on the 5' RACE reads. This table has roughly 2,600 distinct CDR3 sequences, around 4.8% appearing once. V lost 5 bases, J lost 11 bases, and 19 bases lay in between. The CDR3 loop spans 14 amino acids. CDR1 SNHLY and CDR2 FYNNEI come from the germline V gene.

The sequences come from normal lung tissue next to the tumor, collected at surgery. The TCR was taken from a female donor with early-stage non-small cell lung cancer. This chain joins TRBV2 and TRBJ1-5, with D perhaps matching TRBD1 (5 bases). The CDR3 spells CASSSGTLSSAQHF. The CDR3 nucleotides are TGTGCCAGCAGTTCCGGGACCCTAAGTTCGGCCCAGCATTTT.